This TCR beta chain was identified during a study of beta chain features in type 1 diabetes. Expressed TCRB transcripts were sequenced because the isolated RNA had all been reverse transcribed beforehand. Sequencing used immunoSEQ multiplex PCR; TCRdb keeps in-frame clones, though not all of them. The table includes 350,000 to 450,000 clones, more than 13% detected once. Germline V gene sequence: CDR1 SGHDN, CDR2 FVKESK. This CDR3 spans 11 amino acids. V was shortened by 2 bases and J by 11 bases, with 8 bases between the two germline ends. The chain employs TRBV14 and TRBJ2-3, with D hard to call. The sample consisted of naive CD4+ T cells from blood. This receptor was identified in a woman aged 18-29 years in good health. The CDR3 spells CASSQLVLQYF. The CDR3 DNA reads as TGTGCCAGCAGCCAACTAGTTTTGCAGTATTTT. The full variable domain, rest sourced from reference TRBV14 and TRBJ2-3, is EAGVTQFPSHSVIEKGQTVTLRCDPISGHDNLYWYRRVMGKEIKFLLHFVKESKQDESGMPNNRFLAERTGGTYSTLKVQPAELEDSGVYFCASSQLVLQYFGPGTRLTVL.